The text below deals with one TCR beta chain. The antigen remains unidentified. The data stem from a study of shared clonotypes between healthy human individuals. Whole-study results and caveats: It was the few donors that limited the genetic and exposure-history diversity represented. Blood alone was sampled, and tissue repertoires likely differ.

Source study methods: Junction-only immunoSEQ sequences carried no quality scores, so filtering differed. Profiled with immunoSEQ multiplex PCR; TCRdb holds only in-frame clones, not every one. Clone size and V and J calls were adopted from that table, with D and trimming inferred from the DNA. Counted here are some 2 million clones, about 95% occurring once; the ten biggest clones make up around 0.13%. Material for sequencing was naive CD4+ T cells sorted from blood. The subset denotes: CD45RA+ positively selected. The source of this sequence is a man aged 18 to 29 in good health.

In nucleotides, the CDR3 is TGCGCCAGCAGCCAAGACTCCGGGGCAGGGGACAAAAACATTCAGTACTTC. This sequence encodes CASSQDSGAGDKNIQYF. The chain has TRBV4-3 and TRBJ2-4, with D possibly being TRBD1 (6 bases). The ends were cut back, 0 bases at V and 3 bases at J, with 15 bases in the middle. Germline V gene lookup returns CDR1 LGHNA and CDR2 YSLEER. The CDR3 consists of 17 residues.